The 26 T cell receptor beta chains in this list originate from one sample, sequenced in a study of Ad26.COV2.S vaccination and SARS-CoV-2 variants (dated by TCRdb to 2020 to 2022). In the paper's terms, the treatment or condition label means: some 20 received Ad26.COV2.S at low or high dose, single or two shots; 5 received placebo; per-sample allocation not given. Repertoires of vaccine and placebo recipients were sequenced from samples collected on day 63 after the first injection. Library generation was performed with the immunoSEQ multiplex PCR assay. TCRdb obtained this table from immuneACCESS and retained in-frame rearrangements with V and J assigned. These tables miss some clones; where compared with another copy, unresolved V genes account for less than half of the shortfall, and the remainder is unexplained. This sample is represented by about 420,000 clones; around nine tenths of them were singletons. 3.6% of the sample comes from the top ten.

Sequencing was performed on peripheral blood, taken in a trial of Ad26.COV2.S vaccine versus placebo. These receptors originate from a person between 18 and 65 years old who received the Ad26.COV2.S COVID-19 vaccine or a placebo.

This clone was seen a few times. This chain connects TRBV30 to TRBJ2-7, with a weak D call TRBD2 (6 bases). This CDR3 has 13 amino acids. V lost 3 bases and J 3 bases, leaving 12 bases between the germline ends. CDR1 and CDR2 (germline): GTSNPN, SVGIG (reference sequence). The CDR3 bases are TGTGCCTGGAGAGGGACTTCCAACTACGAGCAGTACTTC. Translated: CAWRGTSNYEQYF.

V is TRBV27 and J is TRBJ2-5, with 7 positions matching TRBD1. The CDR3 sequence is 13 residues long. CDR1 and CDR2 (germline): MNHEY, SMNVEV (reference sequence). The ends lost 3 bases at V and 5 bases at J; junction bases unmatched: 3. The CDR3 DNA reads TGTGCCAGCAGTTTGGGACAGCCGGAGACCCAGTACTTC. As protein: CASSLGQPETQYF.

As concerns this clone: An end of the junction does not agree with germline; a read error may underlie this. This chain connects TRBV11-2 to TRBJ2-7; a possible D gene is TRBD2 (6 bases). The CDR3 loop spans 13 amino acids. CDR1 and CDR2 from the germline V gene are SGHAT and FQNNGV. DNA of the CDR3: TGTGCCAGCAGCTTAGAGGCCGGGACTCGAGGGGACTTC. Its protein product is CASSLEAGTRGDF.

This sequence joins TRBV30 and TRBJ1-2; TRBD1 is a possible D gene (5 bases). Between the trimmed V and J ends, which lost 6 bases and 4 bases, there was a span of 15 bases. Germline lookup yields CDR1 GTSNPN and CDR2 SVGIG (reference sequence). This CDR3 contains 13 residues. This chain's CDR3 is CACAPGTIYGYTF. CDR3 bases: TGTGCCTGCGCTCCCGGGACGATCTATGGCTACACCTTC. The full variable domain, rest sourced from reference TRBV30 and TRBJ1-2, is SQTIHQWPATLVQPVGSPLSLECTVEGTSNPNLYWYRQAAGRGLQLLFYSVGIGQISSEVPQNLSASRPQDRQFILSSKKLLLSDSGFYLCACAPGTIYGYTFGSGTRLTVV.

This clone was seen only once. In DNA form, the CDR3 reads TGTGCCAGCAGTTATAGTGGCGGGGGGTACCAAGAGACCCAGTACTTC. Its translation: CASSYSGGGYQETQYF. The chain is built from TRBV6-2 or TRBV6-3 and TRBJ2-5; 8 bases map to TRBD2. This CDR3 contains 16 residues. The germline V gene has CDR1 MNHEY and CDR2 SVGEGT. Trimming removed 3 bases from V and 0 bases from J; junction bases left unmatched: 6.

The rearrangement joins TRBV6-5 to TRBJ1-1, with D perhaps matching TRBD1 (6 bases). Trimming cost V 7 bases and J 4 bases, with 16 bases left between them. Germline CDR1 MNHEY, CDR2 SVGAGI. The CDR3 runs to 14 residues. The CDR3 DNA is TGTGCCAGCAACTCCGGACAGCGGGGCACTGAAGCTTTCTTT. Its translation is CASNSGQRGTEAFF.

The chain joins TRBV7-2 to TRBJ2-7; 12 bases match TRBD2. The CDR3 runs 17 residues. Germline V gene lookup returns CDR1 SGHTA and CDR2 FQGNSA. Trimming at V came to 2 bases and at J to 4 bases, leaving 9 bases not matched to a gene. CDR3 loop: CASSLLASGGAGYEQYF. The CDR3 coding sequence is TGTGCCAGCAGCTTATTGGCTAGCGGGGGGGCAGGATACGAGCAGTACTTC.

The gene calls are TRBV6-5 and TRBJ2-3; no definite D call. The CDR3 is 15 amino acids. Germline V gene data show CDR1 as MNHEY and CDR2 as SVGAGI. V was pared by 9 bases and J by 8 bases, with 24 bases between. Written as DNA, the CDR3 is TGTGCCAGTGTGACGGCCCTTTCAACTATGAGTACGCAGTATTTT. Protein: CASVTALSTMSTQYF.

This chain connects TRBV5-4 to TRBJ2-2; D is uncertain. The germline CDR1 and CDR2 sequences are SGHNT and YYREEE (reference sequence). This CDR3 has 15 amino acids. V was clipped by 3 bases and J by 3 bases, with 12 bases between them. The CDR3 here is CASSSGSWDTGELFF. CDR3 bases: TGTGCCAGCAGCTCAGGATCCTGGGACACCGGGGAGCTGTTTTTT.

The V gene is TRBV7-3, the J gene TRBJ1-6; unclear D gene. Germline CDR1 and CDR2: SGHTA and FQGTGA. CDR3 length equals 15 residues. V lost 3 bases and J 8 bases, leaving 14 bases between the germline ends. The CDR3 DNA reads as TGTGCCAGCAGCTTTCGTGGAGGCTCTGATTCACCCCTCCACTTT. Amino acids: CASSFRGGSDSPLHF. The entire variable domain, with the rest obtained from reference TRBV7-3 and TRBJ1-6, is as follows: GAGVSQTPSNKVTEKGKYVELRCDPISGHTALYWYRQSLGQGPEFLIYFQGTGAADDSGLPNDRFFAVRPEGSVSTLKIQRTERGDSAVYLCASSFRGGSDSPLHFGNGTRLTVT.

The genes are TRBV28 and TRBJ1-1; TRBD1 matches at 7 bases. The germline gives CDR1 MDHEN, CDR2 SYDVKM. The CDR3 is 19 residues long. The trim removed 5 bases at V and 2 bases at J, leaving 20 bases unmatched. CDR3 sequence: CASSVLPGQSRAFNTEAFF. The DNA of the CDR3 is TGTGCCAGCAGTGTCCTCCCGGGACAGTCAAGAGCATTTAACACTGAAGCTTTCTTT.

V gene TRBV11-2 combines with J gene TRBJ2-3; TRBD2 matches 13 bases. The V gene's germline CDR1 is SGHAT and CDR2 FQNNGV. J was trimmed by 1 base and V by 3 bases; bases with no gene match: 1. The CDR3 has 16 residues. The CDR3 here is CASSFTSGRGTDTQYF. CDR3 DNA: TGTGCCAGCAGCTTCACTAGCGGGAGGGGCACAGATACGCAGTATTTT.

The genes are TRBV5-1 and TRBJ1-5; unclear D gene. The CDR3 has 13 residues. Trimming took off 0 bases at V and 5 bases at J, with 6 bases between the two ends. Germline V gene data show CDR1 as SGHRS and CDR2 as YFSETQ. CDR3 coding DNA: TGCGCCAGCAGCTTGGGTTGGGATCAGCCCCAGCATTTT. This encodes CASSLGWDQPQHF.

The chain carries TRBV4-3 and TRBJ2-7; the D is unclear. V was cut by 0 bases and J by 6 bases, with 12 bases left in between. This CDR3 is built from 14 residues. Per germline, CDR1 LGHNA and CDR2 YSLEER. In DNA form, the CDR3 reads TGCGCCAGCAGCCAAGAAGGGCATTCTGCCGAGCAGTACTTC. This sequence encodes CASSQEGHSAEQYF.

The V call is TRBV7-2, the J call TRBJ2-5; tentatively, D is TRBD1 (6 bases). This CDR3 comprises 16 residues. V shed 2 bases and J shed 5 bases, with 18 bases lying between them. Germline V gives CDR1 SGHTA, CDR2 FQGNSA. CDR3 in amino acids: CASSLLGAAMMETQYF. DNA of the CDR3: TGTGCCAGCAGCTTACTGGGGGCAGCGATGATGGAGACCCAGTACTTC.

The chain employs TRBV9 and TRBJ2-3; 8 positions match TRBD2. There are 16 residues in the CDR3. Germline trimming cut 0 bases from V and 4 bases from J; bases unmatched to any gene: 7. The germline V gene encodes CDR1 SGDLS and CDR2 YYNGEE. CDR3 residues: CASSVVPGGASDTQYF. DNA of the CDR3: TGTGCCAGCAGCGTAGTACCCGGGGGGGCCTCAGATACGCAGTATTTT. Supplemented by reference TRBV9 and TRBJ2-3, the full variable domain reads DSGVTQTPKHLITATGQRVTLRCSPRSGDLSVYWYQQSLDQGLQFLIQYYNGEERAKGNILERFSAQQFPDLHSELNLSSLELGDSALYFCASSVVPGGASDTQYFGPGTRLTVL.

The chain links TRBV4-1 to TRBJ1-6, with D perhaps matching TRBD1 (5 bases). V lost 2 bases to trimming and J lost 8 bases, with 13 bases between them. Germline-derived CDR1 and CDR2 are MGHRA and YSYEKL. The CDR3 has 15 amino acids. The CDR3 loop is CASSQTRVHYSPLHF. Written as DNA, the CDR3 is TGCGCCAGCAGCCAAACCAGGGTTCATTATTCACCCCTCCACTTT.

This chain links TRBV5-1 with TRBJ2-5; the D is unclear. V was pared by 0 bases and J by 6 bases, with 15 bases between. The CDR3 extends over 15 amino acids. Germline V gene data show CDR1 as SGHRS and CDR2 as YFSETQ. The CDR3 is CASSLGTAVGQTQYF. CDR3 coding DNA: TGCGCCAGCAGCTTGGGTACGGCGGTGGGCCAGACCCAGTACTTC. Full variable domain (rest looked up from reference TRBV5-1 and TRBJ2-5): KAGVTQTPRYLIKTRGQQVTLSCSPISGHRSVSWYQQTPGQGLQFLFEYFSETQRNKGNFPGRFSGRQFSNSRSEMNVSTLELGDSALYLCASSLGTAVGQTQYFGPGTRLLVL.

The chain carries TRBV7-9 and TRBJ2-2, with D possibly being TRBD2 (7 bases). CDR1 and CDR2 (germline): SEHNR, FQNEAQ (reference sequence). V gave up 0 bases and J gave up 7 bases, with 15 bases separating them. The CDR3 sequence is 16 residues long. DNA of the CDR3: TGTGCCAGCAGCTTAGCGGGGGGGCGTCGGATCGGGGAGCTGTTTTTT. Translated, it gives CASSLAGGRRIGELFF.

The V call is TRBV6-2 or TRBV6-3, the J call TRBJ2-3; 12 bases map to TRBD2. Germline assignment: CDR1 MNHEY and CDR2 SVGEGT. Trimming took 5 bases from V and 4 from J; bases not matched to a gene: 16. This CDR3 is built from 19 residues. CDR3 region: CASSPASGGVPLRSDTQYF. CDR3 bases: TGTGCCAGCAGTCCCGCTAGCGGGGGGGTTCCCCTGCGATCAGATACGCAGTATTTT.

To note about this clone: Other DNA sequences in this specimen translate into the identical CDR3. The rearrangement uses TRBV5-1 and TRBJ2-5; D gene unclear. Germline V gene lookup returns CDR1 SGHRS and CDR2 YFSETQ. The length of the CDR3 is 12 residues. V lost 4 bases, J lost 4 bases, and 8 bases lay in between. In nucleotides, the CDR3 is TGCGCCAGCAGCCTAGATCGAGAGACCCAGTACTTC. This codes for CASSLDRETQYF.

V and J are TRBV9 and TRBJ1-2, with 10 bases fitting TRBD1. The trim removed 4 bases at V and 6 bases at J, leaving 12 bases unmatched. Per the germline V gene, CDR1 is SGDLS and CDR2 is YYNGEE. The CDR3 is 16 amino acids. CDR3 residues: CASSFRDRGLTDGYTF. The CDR3 bases are TGTGCCAGCAGCTTCCGTGACAGGGGGCTGACAGATGGCTACACCTTC.

The chain combines TRBV3-1 (or the pseudogene TRBV3-2) with TRBJ2-7; TRBD1 matches 10 bases. Germline assignment: CDR1 LGHDT and CDR2 YNNKEL (reference sequence). The CDR3 is 17 residues long. The V gene end was trimmed by 0 bases and the J gene end by 0 bases; junction bases not matched to a gene: 5. CDR3 DNA: TGTGCCAGCAGCCAAGAGCCGGGACAGGGGAGCTCCTACGAGCAGTACTTC. Translating gives CASSQEPGQGSSYEQYF.

This chain links TRBV19 with TRBJ1-5, with D perhaps matching TRBD1 (5 bases). V lost 7 bases and J lost 7, with 20 bases in between. The CDR3 loop spans 15 amino acids. Germline values: CDR1 LNHDA, CDR2 SQIVND (reference sequence). The CDR3 DNA sequence: TGTGCCAGTACCAATTCGGCGGGGGGGTGGCAGCCCCAGCATTTT. This sequence encodes CASTNSAGGWQPQHF.

The rearrangement joins TRBV11-2 to TRBJ1-2; TRBD1 matches 7 bases. V lost 6 bases and J lost 5; bases outside the gene matches: 9. Germline V gives CDR1 SGHAT, CDR2 FQNNGV. The CDR3 covers 14 residues. The DNA for the CDR3 is TGTGCCAGCAGTACGGGACAGACATTTTATGGCTACACCTTC. Amino acid sequence: CASSTGQTFYGYTF. Full variable domain (outside the CDR3, taken from reference TRBV11-2 and TRBJ1-2): EAGVAQSPRYKIIEKRQSVAFWCNPISGHATLYWYQQILGQGPKLLIQFQNNGVVDDSQLPKDRFSAERLKGVDSTLKIQPAKLEDSAVYLCASSTGQTFYGYTFGSGTRLTVV.

The V and J genes are TRBV28 and TRBJ2-5; possibly TRBD2 for D (5 bases). The V end was cut by 7 bases, the J end by 4 bases, with 16 bases between. CDR3 length: 14 amino acids. CDR1 is MDHEN, CDR2 SYDVKM, per germline. The CDR3: CASILRAGIETQYF. CDR3 DNA sequence: TGTGCCAGCATCCTGAGGGCGGGTATAGAGACCCAGTACTTC.